This T cell receptor (beta chain) was observed in a study of T cell responses to AZD1222 COVID-19 vaccine. Study results and caveats: Clonal diversity was possibly underestimated, and white British individuals and females predominated among donors. Epitopes outside B.1.351 and B.1.1.7 mutated regions reportedly drew nearly half of spike TCRs. Spike-specific TCR repertoires showed rising breadth and depth after two AZD1222 doses.

Concerning this clone: The antigen is undetermined.

The method was immunoSEQ multiplex PCR; TCRdb's version includes in-frame clones alone and lacks a portion of them. The top ten clones hold approximately 1.5% of a sample with over 200,000 clones, about 94% of them seen once. The length of the CDR3 is 13 residues. V shed 6 bases and J shed 1 base, with 10 bases lying between them. Germline CDR1 and CDR2: SGHAT and FQNNGV. The V and J genes are TRBV11-2 and TRBJ2-7; tentative D call: TRBD2 (6 bases). The clonotype was recovered from an adult who received the MenACWY meningococcal vaccine as a control. Sequenced material: peripheral blood, taken 28 days after the second dose of the MenACWY control vaccine. CDR3 loop: CASRATSSYEQYF. CDR3 DNA: TGTGCCAGCAGAGCGACTAGTTCCTACGAGCAGTACTTC.